This T cell receptor (beta chain) is from a study of blood T cell repertoires in COVID-19. In the study overall: There were acute and convalescent COVID-19 samples, and they came from the United States, Italy and Spain. PBMCs, B-cell-depleted T cells, or T cells provided the cDNA or gDNA that made up the material.

Germline CDR1 reads MGHRA; CDR2 reads YSYEKL. The germline V and J ends were trimmed by 8 bases and 2 bases, with 27 bases remaining between them. This CDR3 region has 19 residues. How the authors handled the data: How many nucleated cells were present was estimated from reference gene primer amplification. Profiling relied on immunoSEQ multiplex PCR, and the TCRdb table lists in-frame clones only, not all of them. The DNA gave D and trimming, while V, J and clone size come from that table. Of approximately 190,000 clones detected, roughly four fifths appear once; the ten largest clones hold 6.5% to 8.5%.

The chain employs TRBV4-1 and TRBJ2-2; no clear D gene. The sequence was collected from a human donor with acute or convalescent COVID-19. The donor label of this sample is uncertain. Sequencing was done on a sample of peripheral blood. Written as DNA, the CDR3 is TGCGCCAGCTCCCAACCCGCGGAACGGCTTGCCTCTAACACCGGGGAGCTGTTTTTT. Its protein product is CASSQPAERLASNTGELFF.